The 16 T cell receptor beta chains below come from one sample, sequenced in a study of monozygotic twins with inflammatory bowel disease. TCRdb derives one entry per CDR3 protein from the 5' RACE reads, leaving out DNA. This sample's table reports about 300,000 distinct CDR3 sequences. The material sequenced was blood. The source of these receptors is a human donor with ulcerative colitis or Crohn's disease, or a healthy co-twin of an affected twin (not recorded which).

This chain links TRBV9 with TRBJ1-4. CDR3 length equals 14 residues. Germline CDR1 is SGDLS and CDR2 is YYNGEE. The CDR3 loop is CASSVGATNEKLFF.

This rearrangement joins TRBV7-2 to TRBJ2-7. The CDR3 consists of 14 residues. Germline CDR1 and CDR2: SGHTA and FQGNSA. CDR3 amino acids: CASSVGSWAYEQYF.

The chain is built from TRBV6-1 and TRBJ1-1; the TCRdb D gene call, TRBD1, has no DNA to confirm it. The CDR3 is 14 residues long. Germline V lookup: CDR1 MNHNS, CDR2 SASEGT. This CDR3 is CASSEADSNTEAFF.

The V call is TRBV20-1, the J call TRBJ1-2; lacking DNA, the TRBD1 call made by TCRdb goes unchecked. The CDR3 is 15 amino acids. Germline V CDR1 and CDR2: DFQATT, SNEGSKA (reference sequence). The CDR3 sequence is CSARETRDRLYGYTF.

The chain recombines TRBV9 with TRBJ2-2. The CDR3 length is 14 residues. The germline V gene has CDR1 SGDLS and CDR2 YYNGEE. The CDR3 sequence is CASSPDLNTGELFF.

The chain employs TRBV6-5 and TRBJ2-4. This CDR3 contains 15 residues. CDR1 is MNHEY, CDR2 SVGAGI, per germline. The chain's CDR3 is CASSYSSLAKNIQYF.

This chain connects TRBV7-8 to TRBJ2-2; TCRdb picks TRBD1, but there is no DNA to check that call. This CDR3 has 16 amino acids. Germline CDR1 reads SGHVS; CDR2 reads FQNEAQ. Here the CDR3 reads CASNRPGKGNTGELFF.

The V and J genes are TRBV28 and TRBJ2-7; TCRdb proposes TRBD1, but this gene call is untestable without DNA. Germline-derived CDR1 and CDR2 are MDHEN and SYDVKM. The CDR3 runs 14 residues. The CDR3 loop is CASTIGGVRSEQYF.

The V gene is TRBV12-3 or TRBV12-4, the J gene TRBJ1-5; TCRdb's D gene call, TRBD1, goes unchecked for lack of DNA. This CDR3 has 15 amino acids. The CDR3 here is CASSFVGGSNQPQHF.

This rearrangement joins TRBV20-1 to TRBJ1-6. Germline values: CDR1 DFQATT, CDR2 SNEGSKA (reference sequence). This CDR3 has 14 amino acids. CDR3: CSARDFWNNSPLHF.

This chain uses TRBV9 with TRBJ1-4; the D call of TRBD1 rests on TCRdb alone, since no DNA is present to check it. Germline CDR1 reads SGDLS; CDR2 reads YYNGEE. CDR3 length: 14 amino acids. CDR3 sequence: CASSSRVFGEKLFF.

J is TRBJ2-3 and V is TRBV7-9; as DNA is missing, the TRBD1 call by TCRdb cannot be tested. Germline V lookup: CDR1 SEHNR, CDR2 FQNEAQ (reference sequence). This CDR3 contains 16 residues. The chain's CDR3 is CASSPPGWASTDTQYF.

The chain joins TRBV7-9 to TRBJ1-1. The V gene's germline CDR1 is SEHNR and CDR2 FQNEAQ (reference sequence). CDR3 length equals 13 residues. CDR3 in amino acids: CASSLAGYTEAFF.

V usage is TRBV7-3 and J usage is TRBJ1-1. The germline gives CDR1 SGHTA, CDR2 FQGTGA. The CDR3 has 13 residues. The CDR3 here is CASSYGGVTEAFF.

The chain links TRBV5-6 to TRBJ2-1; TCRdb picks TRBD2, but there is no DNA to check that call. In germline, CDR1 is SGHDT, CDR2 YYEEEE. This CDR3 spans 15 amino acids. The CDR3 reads CASSPGTSGRNEQFF. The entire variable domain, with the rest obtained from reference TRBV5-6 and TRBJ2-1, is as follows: DAGVTQSPTHLIKTRGQQVTLRCSPKSGHDTVSWYQQALGQGPQFIFQYYEEEERQRGNFPDRFSGHQFPNYSSELNVNALLLGDSALYLCASSPGTSGRNEQFFGPGTRLTVL.

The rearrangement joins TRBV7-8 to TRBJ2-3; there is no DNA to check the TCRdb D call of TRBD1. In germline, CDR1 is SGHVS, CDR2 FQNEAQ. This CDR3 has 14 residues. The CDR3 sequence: CASSSPGAGDTQYF.